The rows below give T cell receptor beta chains drawn from one sample of a study of blood T cell repertoires in COVID-19. Here immunoSEQ multiplex PCR was the method, and the copy in TCRdb shows in-frame clones only, minus some. The repertoire consists of around 320,000 clones, with around 90% occurring once and the leading ten covering 2% to 3%. The sequencing sample was made of peripheral blood. The receptors were gathered from a man aged 18 to 30 with active or convalescent COVID-19. The CDR3 runs from the conserved cysteine through the conserved F or W. The order of the fields is CDR3 DNA, CDR3 protein, D gene, V gene, J gene. A D gene is named only where the DNA matches it firmly.

CDR3 DNA: TGTGCCAGCAGTTTATCGGGCAGGGTGGGGCTTGGCTACACCTTC
CDR3 protein: CASSLSGRVGLGYTF
D gene: NA
V gene: TRBV28
J gene: TRBJ1-2

CDR3 DNA: TGTGCCACCAGCAGGCAGGGTTTGAACAATCAGCCCCAGCATTTT
CDR3 protein: CATSRQGLNNQPQHF
D gene: NA
V gene: TRBV15
J gene: TRBJ1-5

CDR3 DNA: TGTGCCAGCAGCTACAGGGCGTGGGAGACCCAGTACTTC
CDR3 protein: CASSYRAWETQYF
D gene: NA
V gene: TRBV5-6
J gene: TRBJ2-5

CDR3 DNA: TGTGCCAGCACCTCTAGGGCCCAAGCGGGAGAGGGCTACAATGAGCAGTTCTTC
CDR3 protein: CASTSRAQAGEGYNEQFF
D gene: TRBD2
V gene: TRBV27
J gene: TRBJ2-1

CDR3 DNA: TGTGCCAGCAGTCGGCGGGAGGGGTCCTACGAGCAGTACTTC
CDR3 protein: CASSRREGSYEQYF
D gene: TRBD2
V gene: TRBV6-5
J gene: TRBJ2-7

CDR3 DNA: TGTGCCAGCAGGGCCCGGGGAGCGGGGGGCTCAGATACGCAGTATTTT
CDR3 protein: CASRARGAGGSDTQYF
D gene: TRBD2
V gene: TRBV7-2
J gene: TRBJ2-3

CDR3 DNA: TGTGCCCGGTTGAAATGCGGGGAGGGGGATCAGCCCCAGCATTTT
CDR3 protein: CARLKCGEGDQPQHF
D gene: NA
V gene: TRBV6-5
J gene: TRBJ1-5

CDR3 DNA: TGTGCCAGCAGCCGGACGGGACAGGGGAGAGAGACCCAGTACTTC
CDR3 protein: CASSRTGQGRETQYF
D gene: TRBD1
V gene: TRBV7-7
J gene: TRBJ2-5

CDR3 DNA: TGTGCCAGCTCACCATTTGAGGATCAGCCCCAGCATTTT
CDR3 protein: CASSPFEDQPQHF
D gene: NA
V gene: TRBV18
J gene: TRBJ1-5

CDR3 DNA: TGTGCCAGCAGCGCCGAGGGGGTCCTGAGGGGCTACACCTTC
CDR3 protein: CASSAEGVLRGYTF
D gene: NA
V gene: TRBV9
J gene: TRBJ1-2